The 21 T cell receptor beta chains reported below all come from one sample, sequenced in a study of regulatory T cells in long-lasting Graves disease. HTBI primers from iRepertoire and Arm-PCR of CDR3 regions yielded the TCR beta libraries. TCRdb recomputed calls from the multiplex PCR reads with MiXCR, one row per CDR3 protein. This repertoire shows hundreds of thousands of distinct CDR3 sequences, 15% to 17% found once; its top ten account for 20% to 25%. Sample time point: newly diagnosed GD, antithyroid drugs for less than 3 months. RNA extracted from PBMCs served as the sequencing template. The sequencing here drew on peripheral blood mononuclear cells (PBMCs), taken at new diagnosis, from a patient treated with antithyroid drugs. The source of these receptors is a female donor with Graves disease.

This clonotype was detected ten times or more. The rearrangement uses TRBV7-3 and TRBJ2-3; 7 nucleotides agree with TRBD1. This CDR3 has 15 residues. CDR1 and CDR2 from the germline V gene are SGHTA and FQGTGA. After removal of 3 bases from V and 1 base from J, the junction contained 4 bases not matched to a gene. The CDR3 sequence is CASSFNGQGTDTQYF. CDR3 DNA: TGTGCCAGCAGCTTTAACGGACAGGGCACAGATACGCAGTATTTT.

This clonotype was counted only a few times. The chain employs TRBV3-1 and TRBJ2-7; D is undetermined. V was pared by 3 bases and J by 2 bases, with 14 bases between. Germline-derived CDR1 and CDR2 are LGHDT and YNNKEL (reference sequence). CDR3 length: 15 amino acids. Written as DNA, the CDR3 is TGTGCCAGCAGCCAGGGTGGGATCTCTCCCTACGAGCAGTACTTC. Its protein is CASSQGGISPYEQYF.

This clonotype was seen many times. V and J are TRBV7-3 and TRBJ2-1; 7 bases align to TRBD2. CDR3 length equals 14 residues. V was clipped by 1 base and J by 5 bases; unmatched bases: 2. Per the germline V gene, CDR1 is SGHTA and CDR2 is FQGTGA. The DNA of the CDR3 is TGTGCCAGCAGCTTAATGGGGGGGGACAATGAGCAGTTCTTC. Residues: CASSLMGGDNEQFF.

This clonotype was counted ten times or more. CDR3 DNA sequence: TGCGCCAGCAGCCAAGAGGGTGCAGATACGCAGTATTTT. Translated, it gives CASSQEGADTQYF. This chain links TRBV4-1 with TRBJ2-3; unclear D gene. V was shortened by 0 bases and J by 4 bases, with 5 bases between the two germline ends. The CDR3 spans 13 residues. Germline V lookup: CDR1 MGHRA, CDR2 YSYEKL.

This clonotype was found a few times. V and J are TRBV29-1 and TRBJ1-1, with 7 bases matching TRBD1. This CDR3 comprises 15 residues. The germline V gene encodes CDR1 SQVTM and CDR2 ANQGSEA. The V and J ends lost 6 bases and 0 bases, in that order; junction bases with no gene match: 10. The CDR3 loop reads CSVKGGWGMNTEAFF. The CDR3 coding sequence is TGCAGCGTGAAAGGGGGCTGGGGTATGAACACTGAAGCTTTCTTT.

This clonotype showed up many times. J is TRBJ2-5 and V is TRBV11-2; D not certain. There are 14 residues in the CDR3. The V end was cut by 3 bases, the J end by 3 bases, with 11 bases between. Germline V gene lookup returns CDR1 SGHAT and CDR2 FQNNGV. The CDR3 is CASSFMPAEETQYF. CDR3 coding DNA: TGTGCCAGCAGCTTTATGCCAGCCGAAGAGACCCAGTACTTC. The whole variable domain, remainder taken from reference TRBV11-2 and TRBJ2-5, is EAGVAQSPRYKIIEKRQSVAFWCNPISGHATLYWYQQILGQGPKLLIQFQNNGVVDDSQLPKDRFSAERLKGVDSTLKIQPAKLEDSAVYLCASSFMPAEETQYFGPGTRLLVL.

The table lists this clonotype with a few counts. The rearrangement links TRBV27 to TRBJ2-2, with a possible D match to TRBD1 (6 bases). V lost 4 bases and J 0 bases, leaving 12 bases between the germline ends. Germline V gene sequence: CDR1 MNHEY, CDR2 SMNVEV (reference sequence). The CDR3 has 16 amino acids. The DNA of the CDR3 is TGTGCCAGCAGTTCAGGGGTAATCGCGAACACCGGGGAGCTGTTTTTT. Its protein is CASSSGVIANTGELFF.

This clonotype was recorded many times. This sequence joins TRBV20-1 and TRBJ1-3; D unclear. The CDR3 has 14 residues. Germline lookup yields CDR1 DFQATT and CDR2 SNEGSKA (reference sequence). V dropped 6 bases and J dropped 0 bases, with 12 bases sitting between them. CDR3: CSAPIASSGNTIYF. The CDR3 DNA reads TGCAGTGCCCCTATAGCAAGCTCTGGAAACACCATATATTTT.

This clonotype was picked up many times. The chain links TRBV2 to TRBJ2-6, with D possibly being TRBD2 (5 bases). V was trimmed by 2 bases and J by 0 bases, leaving 14 bases between them. The CDR3 consists of 18 residues. Germline loops: CDR1 SNHLY, CDR2 FYNNEI. CDR3 in DNA: TGTGCCAGCAGTGAACTGCCTCGGGGAAGCTCTGGGGCCAACGTCCTGACTTTC. Protein sequence: CASSELPRGSSGANVLTF.

This sequence joins TRBV6-2 or TRBV6-3 and TRBJ1-1, with D unresolved. The germline V gene encodes CDR1 MNHEY and CDR2 SVGEGT. V lost 2 bases and J 1 base, leaving 11 bases between the germline ends. The CDR3 has 15 residues. CDR3 region: CASSYRSTSNTEAFF. The CDR3 nucleotides are TGTGCCAGCAGTTACCGGTCCACTTCGAACACTGAAGCTTTCTTT.

The sample holds many counts of this clonotype. The chain employs TRBV7-9 and TRBJ2-7, with TRBD1 as a possible D gene (5 bases). CDR3 length: 12 residues. Germline CDR1 and CDR2: SEHNR and FQNEAQ (reference sequence). Between the trimmed V and J ends, which lost 6 bases and 7 bases, there was a span of 13 bases. CDR3 in amino acids: CASRRDKGEQYF. The CDR3 DNA reads as TGTGCCAGCAGACGTGACAAGGGGGAGCAGTACTTC.

The chain combines TRBV9 with TRBJ2-1; no reliable D call. Germline CDR1 and CDR2: SGDLS and YYNGEE. This CDR3 is built from 14 residues. V was clipped by 5 bases and J by 7 bases, with 16 bases between them. The DNA for the CDR3 is TGTGCCAGCAGTTCTGACACCCTGGGGAATGAGCAGTTCTTC. Protein: CASSSDTLGNEQFF.

The chain combines TRBV6-1 with TRBJ2-4; either TRBD1 or TRBD2 may supply D (6 bases each). The CDR3 is 17 residues long. Trimming cost V 3 bases and J 4 bases, with 19 bases left between them. CDR1 is MNHNS, CDR2 SASEGT, per germline. The CDR3 spells CASSDGGTPWRKNIQYF. CDR3 nucleotides: TGTGCCAGCAGTGATGGCGGGACACCCTGGAGAAAAAACATTCAGTACTTC.

This clonotype was seen ten or more times. The chain combines TRBV7-2 with TRBJ2-5, with a possible D match to TRBD1 (5 bases). Trimming took off 0 bases at V and 2 bases at J, with 10 bases between the two ends. The V gene's germline CDR1 is SGHTA and CDR2 FQGNSA. The length of the CDR3 is 15 residues. CDR3 sequence: CASSLAGARQETQYF. For the CDR3, the DNA is TGTGCCAGCAGCTTAGCAGGGGCAAGACAAGAGACCCAGTACTTC.

This clonotype was counted ten times or more. V usage is TRBV12-3 or TRBV12-4 and J usage is TRBJ1-2, with D unresolved. The CDR3 totals 15 residues. Deletions cut 1 base from V and 8 bases from J, with 17 bases between. The CDR3 sequence is CASSLGGWGSGGYTF. CDR3 coding DNA: TGTGCCAGCAGTTTAGGTGGTTGGGGTTCGGGCGGCTACACCTTC.

This clonotype was recorded at least ten times. The gene calls are TRBV12-3 or TRBV12-4 and TRBJ1-4; 9 nucleotides agree with TRBD1. Losses at the gene ends were 6 bases for V and 8 bases for J; bases not matched to a gene: 10. There are 15 residues in the CDR3. In DNA, the CDR3 is TGTGCCAGCAGCCCCGGGACAGGGAGGGAAGAAAAACTGTTTTTT. Protein product: CASSPGTGREEKLFF.

This clonotype appeared many times. The chain employs TRBV12-3 or TRBV12-4 and TRBJ2-5, with 7 bases matching TRBD1. V lost 6 bases to trimming and J lost 2 bases; unmatched junction nucleotides: 15. The CDR3 sequence is 17 residues long. This chain's CDR3 is CASSQIYDRDEQETQYF. The CDR3 DNA reads TGTGCCAGCAGCCAAATATACGACAGGGATGAACAAGAGACCCAGTACTTC.

This clonotype was counted many times. The J gene is TRBJ1-2, the V gene TRBV11-2; D is unresolved. Germline lookup yields CDR1 SGHAT and CDR2 FQNNGV. The V and J ends lost 5 bases and 5 bases respectively, with 9 bases between them. This CDR3 comprises 12 residues. DNA of the CDR3: TGTGCCAGCAGCCCAGGATATTATGGCTACACCTTC. Translated, it gives CASSPGYYGYTF.

A remark on this clonotype: Because the CDR3 is missing its conserved closing phenylalanine or tryptophan, this is likely a read error. The CDR3 protein is CASSRRGGNTEAFS. In DNA form, the CDR3 reads TGTGCCAGCAGTCGCAGGGGTGGGAACACTGAAGCTTTCTCT. The rearrangement uses TRBV6-2 or TRBV6-3 and TRBJ1-1; maybe TRBD1 (6 bases). This CDR3 is 14 amino acids long. V shed 5 bases and J shed 1 base, with 11 bases lying between them. From germline, CDR1 is MNHEY and CDR2 SVGEGT.

In its sample, this clonotype was seen many times. The CDR3 DNA follows: TGTGCCAGCAGCGACAATTCCAACTATGGCTACACCTTC. Translated: CASSDNSNYGYTF. The rearrangement uses TRBV9 and TRBJ1-2; D remains unclear. Looked up from germline, CDR1 is SGDLS and CDR2 is YYNGEE. V lost 3 bases and J lost 2, with 8 bases in between. The CDR3 has 13 residues.

This clonotype turned up a few times. The chain is built from TRBV4-1 and TRBJ2-3, with TRBD2 matching 16 bases. This CDR3 contains 18 residues. Germline V gives CDR1 MGHRA, CDR2 YSYEKL. V trimming: 4 bases; J trimming: 3 bases; junction bases outside the gene matches: 7. CDR3 in amino acids: CASSREGLAGGPTDTQYF. The CDR3, as DNA: TGCGCCAGCAGCCGCGAGGGACTAGCGGGAGGGCCGACAGATACGCAGTATTTT.